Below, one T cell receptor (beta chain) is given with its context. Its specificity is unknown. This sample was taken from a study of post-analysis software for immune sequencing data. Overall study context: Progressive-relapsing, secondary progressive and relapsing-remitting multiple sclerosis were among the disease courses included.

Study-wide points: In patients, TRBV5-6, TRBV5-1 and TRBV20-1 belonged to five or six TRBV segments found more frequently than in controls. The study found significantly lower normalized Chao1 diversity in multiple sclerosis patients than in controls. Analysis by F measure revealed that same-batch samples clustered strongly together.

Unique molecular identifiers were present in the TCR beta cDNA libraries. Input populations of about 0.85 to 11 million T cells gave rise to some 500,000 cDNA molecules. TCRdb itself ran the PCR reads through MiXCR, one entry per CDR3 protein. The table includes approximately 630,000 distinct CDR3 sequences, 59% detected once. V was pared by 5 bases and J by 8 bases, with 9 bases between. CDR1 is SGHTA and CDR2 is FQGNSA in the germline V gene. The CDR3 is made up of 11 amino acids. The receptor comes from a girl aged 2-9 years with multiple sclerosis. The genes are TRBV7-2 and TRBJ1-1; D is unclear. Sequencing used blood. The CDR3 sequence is CASSRGYEAFF. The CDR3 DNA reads TGTGCCAGCAGCCGCGGGTACGAAGCTTTCTTT.